This T cell receptor (beta chain) was observed in a study of blood T cell repertoires in COVID-19 (dated by TCRdb to about 2020). In the study overall: Collaborator samples came from the United States, Italy and Spain and covered acute and convalescent phases of COVID-19. The prospective study material was composed of cDNA or gDNA derived from T cells, B-cell-depleted T cells, or PBMCs. Samples came from the ongoing ImmuneRACE study (first 160 participants) plus 1,254 subjects from 6 global collaborators. The dataset comprised deeply sampled blood TCRbeta repertoires from subjects exposed to, actively infected with, or recovered from COVID-19. A freely available public database, intended as a resource for researchers studying the immune response to SARS-CoV-2, is where the repertoires were released. Where HLA class I and class II types were available, the types were taken from metadata supplied by the sample provider, not from assay-based typing. Sample metadata almost always included a de-identified subject ID, COVID-19 status, age in years and sex. Points the paper makes about the study in general: The amount of clinical and demographic metadata varied by source and participant and was provided uncurated.

Whole blood was collected in K2EDTA tubes by collaborating institutions according to the institutions' own protocols. Collaborator samples were shipped for TCRbeta analysis as frozen whole blood, isolated PBMCs, or DNA extracted from either sample type. Per the germline V gene, MDHEN is the CDR1 and SYDVKM is the CDR2. The germline V and J ends show losses of 6 bases and 2 bases respectively, and no gene match explains 6 bases of the junction. From the cysteine up to the phenylalanine, the CDR3 has a length of 15 residues. CDR3 DNA only is kept here, 45 bases in frame from base 1. As concerns this clone: Its cognate antigen has yet to be identified. The input lacks base qualities; no much larger clone sits a single base away.

TCRbeta CDR3 regions were amplified from genomic DNA using the immunoSEQ Assay, a bias-controlled multiplex PCR. In the source study's methods: Within the assay, amplification of reference gene primers was used to estimate how many nucleated cells each sample contained. To quantify the absolute abundance of each unique TCRbeta CDR3 rearrangement, sequence reads were collapsed and filtered. For each sample, productive Simpson clonality was calculated as the square root of Simpson's diversity index across productive rearrangements. This immuneACCESS table, as held by TCRdb, lists in-frame sequences with V and J called but not all clones. Of the missing ones, under half trace to an unresolved V gene in checked studies; the others have no known cause. From that table come the V and J calls and clone size; the DNA was used to work out D and trimming. For this sample the table gives 35,000 to 50,000 clones, of which around 82% were detected only once. The ten largest clonotypes hold approximately 4.4% of the sample.

The sequence was obtained from an older woman with acute or convalescent COVID-19. The chain employs TRBV28 and TRBJ2-5; 10 of the junction bases match TRBD1. Sequenced: peripheral blood. The DNA reads TGTGCCAGCAGGGGACAGGGGCAGAGTCAAGAGACCCAGTACTTC. Its protein product is CASRGQGQSQETQYF.